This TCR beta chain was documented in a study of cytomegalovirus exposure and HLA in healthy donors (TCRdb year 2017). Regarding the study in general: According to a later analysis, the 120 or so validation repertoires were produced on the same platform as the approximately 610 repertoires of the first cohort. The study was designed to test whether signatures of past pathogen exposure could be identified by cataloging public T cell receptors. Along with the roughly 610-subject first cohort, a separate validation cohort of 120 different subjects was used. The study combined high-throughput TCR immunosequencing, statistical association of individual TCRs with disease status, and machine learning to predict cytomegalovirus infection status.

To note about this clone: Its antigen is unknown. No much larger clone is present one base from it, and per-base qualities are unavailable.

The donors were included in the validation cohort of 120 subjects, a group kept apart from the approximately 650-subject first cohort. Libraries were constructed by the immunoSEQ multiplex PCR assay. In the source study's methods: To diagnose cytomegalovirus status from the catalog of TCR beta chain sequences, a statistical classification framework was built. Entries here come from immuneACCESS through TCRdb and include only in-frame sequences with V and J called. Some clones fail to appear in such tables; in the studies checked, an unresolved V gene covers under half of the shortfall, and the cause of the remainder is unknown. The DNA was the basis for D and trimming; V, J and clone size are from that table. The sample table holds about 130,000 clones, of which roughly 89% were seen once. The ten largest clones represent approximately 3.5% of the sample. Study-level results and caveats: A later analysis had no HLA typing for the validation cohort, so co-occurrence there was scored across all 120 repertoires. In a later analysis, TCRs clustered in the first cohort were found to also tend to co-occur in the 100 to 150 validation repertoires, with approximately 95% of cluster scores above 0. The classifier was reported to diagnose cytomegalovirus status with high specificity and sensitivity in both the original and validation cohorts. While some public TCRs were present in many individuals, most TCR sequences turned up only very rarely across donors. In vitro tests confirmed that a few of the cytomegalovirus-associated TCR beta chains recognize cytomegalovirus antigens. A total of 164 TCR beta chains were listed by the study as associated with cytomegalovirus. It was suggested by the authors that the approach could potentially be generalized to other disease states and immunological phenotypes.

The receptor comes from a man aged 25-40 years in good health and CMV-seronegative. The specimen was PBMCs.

In nucleotide form, the sequence is TGTGCTAGTGGTTTACGGGAAGAGACCCAGTACTTC. This yields the protein CASGLREETQYF. Recombination connected TRBV12-5 to TRBJ2-5, with no confidently assigned D gene. At the junction V is shortened by 3 bases and J by 3 bases, with 5 bases in between. According to the germline V gene, CDR1 reads LGHNT and CDR2 reads FRNRAP. Measured from the cysteine to the phenylalanine, the CDR3 is 12 residues long. The retained sequence is limited to the CDR3, 36 bases, with the frame set at the first base.